This TCR beta chain was retrieved from a study of breast tumors, draining lymph nodes, adjacent tissues. This clonotype has just a few counts. No antigen is known for it. The study's findings and limits: The data were judged consistent with most tumor T cells coming from lymph node and expanding in tumor. Luminal-like breast cancer showed significantly greater tumor-nontumor repertoire similarity than basal-like breast cancer did. Tumor T cell lymph node origin was a supported hypothesis, not proven. Tumors had less TCR diversity than lymph nodes, more than nontumor tissue.

One entry per CDR3 protein results from TCRdb running MiXCR on the multiplex PCR reads. Seen here are 9,500 to 12,000 distinct CDR3 sequences, roughly 53% observed once, and the top ten hold about 40%. Trimming at V came to 5 bases and at J to 1 base, leaving 4 bases not matched to a gene. The CDR3 sequence is 14 residues long. Per germline, CDR1 SGHTA and CDR2 FQGNSA. This sequence was found in a female donor with breast cancer. Some clones in this sample may be carry-over from other donors' samples. The sample consisted of breast tumor tissue. The chain links TRBV7-2 to TRBJ2-7; TRBD1 matches 8 bases. DNA for the CDR3: TGTGCCAGCAGCACACAGGGGGGATCCTACGAGCAGTACTTC. Its protein product is CASSTQGGSYEQYF.